This T cell receptor beta chain was found in a study of CD8 T cells in ankylosing spondylitis. Each CDR3 protein is one row after TCRdb ran MiXCR on the 5' RACE reads. The sample holds a few hundred thousand distinct CDR3 sequences, roughly 18% seen once. This clonotype has a handful of counts. Its specificity is not known. Germline CDR1 SGHNT, CDR2 YYREEE (reference sequence). Trimming removed 0 bases at V and 3 bases at J, with 10 bases between. This CDR3 has 14 amino acids. Study observations and caveats: A TCR beta motif made of several highly homologous variants seemed typical of ankylosing spondylitis blood.

This receptor was obtained from a male donor with ankylosing spondylitis. The sample was blood, either unsorted or a sorted T cell fraction (not recorded which). The chain recombines TRBV5-4 with TRBJ2-7; perhaps D is TRBD1 or TRBD2 (6 bases each). The CDR3 region has the DNA TGTGCCAGCAGCTTGGGGCGGGACAACTACGAGCAGTACTTC. Protein sequence: CASSLGRDNYEQYF.